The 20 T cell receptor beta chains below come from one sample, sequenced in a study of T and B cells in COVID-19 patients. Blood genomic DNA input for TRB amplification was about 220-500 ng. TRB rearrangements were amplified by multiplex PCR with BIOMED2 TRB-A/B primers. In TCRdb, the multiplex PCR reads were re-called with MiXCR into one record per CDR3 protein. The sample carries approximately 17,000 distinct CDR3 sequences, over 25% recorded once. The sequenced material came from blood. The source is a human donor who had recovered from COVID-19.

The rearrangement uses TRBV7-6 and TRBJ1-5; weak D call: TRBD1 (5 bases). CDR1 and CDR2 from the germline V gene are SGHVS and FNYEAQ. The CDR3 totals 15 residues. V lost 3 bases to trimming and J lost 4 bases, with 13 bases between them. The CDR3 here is CASSLEGPGNQPQHF. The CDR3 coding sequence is TGTGCCAGCAGCTTGGAGGGACCGGGAAATCAGCCCCAGCATTTT.

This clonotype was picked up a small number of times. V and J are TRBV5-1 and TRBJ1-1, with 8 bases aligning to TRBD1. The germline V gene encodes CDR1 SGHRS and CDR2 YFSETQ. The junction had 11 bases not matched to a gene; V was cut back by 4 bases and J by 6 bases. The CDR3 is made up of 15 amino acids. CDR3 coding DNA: TGCGCCAGCAGCCTGGACGGACAGGGTGGGGCTGAAGCTTTCTTT. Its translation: CASSLDGQGGAEAFF. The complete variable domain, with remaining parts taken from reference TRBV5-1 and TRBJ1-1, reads KAGVTQTPRYLIKTRGQQVTLSCSPISGHRSVSWYQQTPGQGLQFLFEYFSETQRNKGNFPGRFSGRQFSNSRSEMNVSTLELGDSALYLCASSLDGQGGAEAFFGQGTRLTVV.

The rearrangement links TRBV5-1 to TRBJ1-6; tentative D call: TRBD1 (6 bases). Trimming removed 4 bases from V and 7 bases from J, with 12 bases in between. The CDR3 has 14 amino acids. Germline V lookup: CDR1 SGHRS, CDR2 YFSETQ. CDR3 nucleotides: TGCGCCAGCAGCGAACAGGGAGACAATTCACCCCTCCACTTT. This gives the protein CASSEQGDNSPLHF.

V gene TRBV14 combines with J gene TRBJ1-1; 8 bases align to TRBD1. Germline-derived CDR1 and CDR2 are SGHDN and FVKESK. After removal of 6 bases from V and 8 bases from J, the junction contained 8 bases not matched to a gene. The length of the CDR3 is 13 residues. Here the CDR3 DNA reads TGTGCCAGCAGACCGACAGGGGCTAGGGAAGCTTTCTTT. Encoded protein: CASRPTGAREAFF. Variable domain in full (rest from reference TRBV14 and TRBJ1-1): EAGVTQFPSHSVIEKGQTVTLRCDPISGHDNLYWYRRVMGKEIKFLLHFVKESKQDESGMPNNRFLAERTGGTYSTLKVQPAELEDSGVYFCASRPTGAREAFFGQGTRLTVV.

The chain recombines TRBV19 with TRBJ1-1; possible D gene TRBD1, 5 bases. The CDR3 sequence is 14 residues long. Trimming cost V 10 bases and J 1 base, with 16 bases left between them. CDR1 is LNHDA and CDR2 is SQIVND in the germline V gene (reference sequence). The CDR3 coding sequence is TGTGCCACGACAGATCAACAGAAGAACACTGAAGCTTTCTTT. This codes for CATTDQQKNTEAFF.

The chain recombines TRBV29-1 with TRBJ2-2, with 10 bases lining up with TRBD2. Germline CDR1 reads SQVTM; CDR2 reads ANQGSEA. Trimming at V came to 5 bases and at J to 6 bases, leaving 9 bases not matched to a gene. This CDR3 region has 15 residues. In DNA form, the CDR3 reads TGCAGCGTTAGGGCTAGCGGGGGAAACCCCGGGGAGCTGTTTTTT. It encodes CSVRASGGNPGELFF.

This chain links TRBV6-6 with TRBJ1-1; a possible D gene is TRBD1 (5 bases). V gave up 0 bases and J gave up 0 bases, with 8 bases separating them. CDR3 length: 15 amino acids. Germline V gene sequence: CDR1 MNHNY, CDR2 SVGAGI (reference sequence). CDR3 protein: CASSYSEGMNTEAFF. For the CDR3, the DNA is TGTGCCAGCAGTTACTCCGAGGGGATGAACACTGAAGCTTTCTTT.

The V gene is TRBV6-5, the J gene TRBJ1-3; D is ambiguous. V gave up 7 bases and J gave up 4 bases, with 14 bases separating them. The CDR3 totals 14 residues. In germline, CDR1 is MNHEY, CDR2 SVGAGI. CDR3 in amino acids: CASTTPGGGNTIYF. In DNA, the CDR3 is TGTGCCAGCACCACACCCGGCGGGGGAAACACCATATATTTT.

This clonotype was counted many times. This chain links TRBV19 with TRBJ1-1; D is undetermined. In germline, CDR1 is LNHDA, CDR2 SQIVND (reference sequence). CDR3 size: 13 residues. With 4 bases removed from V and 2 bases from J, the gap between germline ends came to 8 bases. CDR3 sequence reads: CASSSRLNTEAFF. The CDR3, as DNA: TGTGCCAGTAGTAGCCGGCTTAACACTGAAGCTTTCTTT.

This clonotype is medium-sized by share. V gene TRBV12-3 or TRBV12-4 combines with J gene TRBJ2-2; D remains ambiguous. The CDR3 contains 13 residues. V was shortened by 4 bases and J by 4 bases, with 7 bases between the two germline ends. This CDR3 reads CASSSLGTGELFF. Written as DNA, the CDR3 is TGTGCCAGCAGTTCTTTGGGCACCGGGGAGCTGTTTTTT.

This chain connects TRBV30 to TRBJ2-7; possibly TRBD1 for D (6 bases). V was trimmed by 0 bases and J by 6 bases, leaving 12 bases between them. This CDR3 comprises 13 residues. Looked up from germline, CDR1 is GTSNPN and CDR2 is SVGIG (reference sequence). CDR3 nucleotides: TGTGCCTGGAGTGTGGGCAGGGGACGCGAGCAGTACTTC. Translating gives CAWSVGRGREQYF.

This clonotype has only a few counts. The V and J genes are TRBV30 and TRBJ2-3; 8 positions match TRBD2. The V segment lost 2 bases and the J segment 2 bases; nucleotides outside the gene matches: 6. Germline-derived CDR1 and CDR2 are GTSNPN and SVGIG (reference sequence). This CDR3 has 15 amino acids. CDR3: CAWSRWTSPTDTQYF. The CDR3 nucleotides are TGTGCCTGGAGTCGCTGGACTAGCCCCACAGATACGCAGTATTTT.

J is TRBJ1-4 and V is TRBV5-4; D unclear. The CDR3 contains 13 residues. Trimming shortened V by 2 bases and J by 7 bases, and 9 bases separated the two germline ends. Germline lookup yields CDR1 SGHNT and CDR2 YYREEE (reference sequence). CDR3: CASSFLTGEKLFF. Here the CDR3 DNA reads TGTGCCAGCAGCTTCCTGACGGGTGAAAAACTGTTTTTT. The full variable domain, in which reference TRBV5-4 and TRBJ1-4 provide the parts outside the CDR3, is ETGVTQSPTHLIKTRGQQVTLRCSSQSGHNTVSWYQQALGQGPQFIFQYYREEENGRGNFPPRFSGLQFPNYSSELNVNALELDDSALYLCASSFLTGEKLFFGSGTQLSVL.

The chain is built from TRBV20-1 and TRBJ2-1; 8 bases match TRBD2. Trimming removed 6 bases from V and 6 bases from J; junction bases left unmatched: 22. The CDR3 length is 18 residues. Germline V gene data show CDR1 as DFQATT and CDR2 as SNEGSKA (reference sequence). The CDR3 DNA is TGCAGTGCCCCGGGGACTAGAGGAGGAGTACGGGAGCGCAATGAGCAGTTCTTC. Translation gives CSAPGTRGGVRERNEQFF.

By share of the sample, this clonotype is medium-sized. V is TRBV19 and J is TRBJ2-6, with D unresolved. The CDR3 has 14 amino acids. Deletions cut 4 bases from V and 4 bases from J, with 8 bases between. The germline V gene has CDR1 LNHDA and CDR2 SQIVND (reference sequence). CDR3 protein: CASSTTAGANVLTF. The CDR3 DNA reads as TGTGCCAGTAGTACCACGGCCGGGGCCAACGTCCTGACTTTC.

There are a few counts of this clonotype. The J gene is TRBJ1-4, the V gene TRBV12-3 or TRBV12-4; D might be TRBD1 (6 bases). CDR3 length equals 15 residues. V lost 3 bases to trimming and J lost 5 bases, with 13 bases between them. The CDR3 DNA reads TGTGCCAGCAGTTTCTCCGACAGGCGAAATGAAAAACTGTTTTTT. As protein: CASSFSDRRNEKLFF.

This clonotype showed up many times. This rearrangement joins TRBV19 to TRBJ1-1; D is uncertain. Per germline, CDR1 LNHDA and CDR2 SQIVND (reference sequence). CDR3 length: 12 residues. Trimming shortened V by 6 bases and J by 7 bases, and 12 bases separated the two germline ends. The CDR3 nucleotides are TGTGCCAGTAGCCCGAGGCGGGTTGAAGCTTTCTTT. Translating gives CASSPRRVEAFF.

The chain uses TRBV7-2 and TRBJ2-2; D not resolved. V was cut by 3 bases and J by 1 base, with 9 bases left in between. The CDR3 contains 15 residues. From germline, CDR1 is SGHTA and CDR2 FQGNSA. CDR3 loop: CASSLTSLNTGELFF. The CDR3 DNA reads TGTGCCAGCAGCTTGACTTCTCTGAACACCGGGGAGCTGTTTTTT.

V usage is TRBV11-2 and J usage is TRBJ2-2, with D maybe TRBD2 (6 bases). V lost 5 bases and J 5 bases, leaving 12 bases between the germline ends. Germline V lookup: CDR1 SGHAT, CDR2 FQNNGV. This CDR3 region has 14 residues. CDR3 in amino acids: CASSLSGLTGELFF. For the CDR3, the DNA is TGTGCCAGCAGCCTTTCGGGACTTACCGGGGAGCTGTTTTTT.

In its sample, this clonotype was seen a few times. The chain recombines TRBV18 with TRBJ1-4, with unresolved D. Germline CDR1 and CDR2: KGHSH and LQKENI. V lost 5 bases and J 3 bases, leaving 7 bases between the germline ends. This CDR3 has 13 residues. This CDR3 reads CASSRDSNEKLFF. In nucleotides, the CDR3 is TGTGCCAGCTCAAGGGATTCTAATGAAAAACTGTTTTTT.